Here is one T cell receptor (beta chain) with its context. The source of the sample is a study of early T cells in non-severe SARS-CoV-2 infection. The CDR3 consists of 15 residues. V gave up 3 bases and J gave up 0 bases, with 9 bases separating them. Germline V gives CDR1 KGHSH, CDR2 LQKENI. Each single cDNA molecule received a unique molecular identifier. From the 5' RACE reads, TCRdb called clonotypes with MiXCR, one entry per CDR3 protein. The sample has approximately 71,000 distinct CDR3 sequences, about 12% seen once. The rearrangement links TRBV18 to TRBJ2-1, with D unresolved. The TCR was taken from an adult who was a healthcare worker with PCR-confirmed SARS-CoV-2 infection or an uninfected control (not recorded which). Sequenced: whole blood. CDR3 in DNA: TGTGCCAGCTCACCTAAGCAAAGCTCCTACAATGAGCAGTTCTTC. It codes for CASSPKQSSYNEQFF. The whole variable domain, remainder taken from reference TRBV18 and TRBJ2-1, is NAGVMQNPRHLVRRRGQEARLRCSPMKGHSHVYWYRQLPEEGLKFMVYLQKENIIDESGMPKERFSAEFPKEGPSILRIQQVVRGDSAAYFCASSPKQSSYNEQFFGPGTRLTVL.